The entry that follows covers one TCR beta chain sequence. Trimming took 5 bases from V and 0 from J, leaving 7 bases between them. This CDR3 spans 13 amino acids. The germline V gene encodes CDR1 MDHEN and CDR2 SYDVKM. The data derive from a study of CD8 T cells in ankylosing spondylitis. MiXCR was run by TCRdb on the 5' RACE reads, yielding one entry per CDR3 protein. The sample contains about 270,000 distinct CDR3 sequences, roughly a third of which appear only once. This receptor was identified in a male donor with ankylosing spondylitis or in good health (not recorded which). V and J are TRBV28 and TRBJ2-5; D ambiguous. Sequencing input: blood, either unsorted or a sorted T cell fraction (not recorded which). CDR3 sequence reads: CASSPPNQETQYF. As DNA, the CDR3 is TGTGCCAGCAGTCCCCCCAACCAAGAGACCCAGTACTTC.